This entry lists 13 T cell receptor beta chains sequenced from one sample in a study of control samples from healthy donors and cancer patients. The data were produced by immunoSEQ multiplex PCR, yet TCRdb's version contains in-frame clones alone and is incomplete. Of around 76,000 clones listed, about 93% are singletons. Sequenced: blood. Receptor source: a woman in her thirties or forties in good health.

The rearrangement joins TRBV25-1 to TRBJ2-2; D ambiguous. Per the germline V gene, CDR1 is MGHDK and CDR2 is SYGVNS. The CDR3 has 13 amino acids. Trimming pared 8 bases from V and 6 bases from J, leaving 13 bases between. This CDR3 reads CASSQSGPGELFF. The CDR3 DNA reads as TGTGCCAGCTCCCAGTCTGGCCCCGGGGAGCTGTTTTTT.

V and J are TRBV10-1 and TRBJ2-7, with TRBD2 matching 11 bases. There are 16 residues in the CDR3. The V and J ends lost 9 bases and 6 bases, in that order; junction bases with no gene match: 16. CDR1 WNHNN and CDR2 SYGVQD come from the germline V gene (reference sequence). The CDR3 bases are TGCGCCAGTCCCCCAATAGCGGGAGGGCCGAATACCGAGCAGTACTTC. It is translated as CASPPIAGGPNTEQYF.

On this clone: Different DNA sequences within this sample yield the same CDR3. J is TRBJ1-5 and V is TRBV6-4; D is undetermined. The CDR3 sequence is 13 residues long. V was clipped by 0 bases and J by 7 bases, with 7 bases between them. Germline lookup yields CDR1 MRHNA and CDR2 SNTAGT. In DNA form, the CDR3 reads TGTGCCAGCAGTGACTCGCCGGGGCAGCCCCAGCATTTT. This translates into CASSDSPGQPQHF.

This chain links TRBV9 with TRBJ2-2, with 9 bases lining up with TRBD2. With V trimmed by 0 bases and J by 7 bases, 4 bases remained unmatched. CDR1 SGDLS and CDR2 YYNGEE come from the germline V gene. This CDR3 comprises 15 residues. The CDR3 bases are TGTGCCAGCAGCGTAGGCGGGAGGGCTGGCGGGGAGCTGTTTTTT. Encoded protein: CASSVGGRAGGELFF.

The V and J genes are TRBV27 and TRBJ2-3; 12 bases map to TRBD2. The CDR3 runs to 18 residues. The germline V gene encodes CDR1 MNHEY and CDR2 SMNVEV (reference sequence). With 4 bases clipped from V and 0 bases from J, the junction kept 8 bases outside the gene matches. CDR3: CASSSTWTSGASTDTQYF. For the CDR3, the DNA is TGTGCCAGCAGTTCGACTTGGACTAGCGGGGCTAGCACAGATACGCAGTATTTT.

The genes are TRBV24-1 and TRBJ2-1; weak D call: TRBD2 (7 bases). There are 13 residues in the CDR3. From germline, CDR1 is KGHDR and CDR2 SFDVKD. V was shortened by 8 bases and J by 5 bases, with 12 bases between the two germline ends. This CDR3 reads CATMGAGDNEQFF. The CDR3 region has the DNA TGTGCCACCATGGGGGCGGGGGACAATGAGCAGTTCTTC.

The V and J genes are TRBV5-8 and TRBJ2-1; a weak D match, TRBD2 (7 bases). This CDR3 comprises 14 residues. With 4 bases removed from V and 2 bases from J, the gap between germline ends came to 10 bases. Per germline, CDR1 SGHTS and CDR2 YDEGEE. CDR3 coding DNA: TGTGCCAGCAGCAGGGGGGGGGCCTACAATGAGCAGTTCTTC. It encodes CASSRGGAYNEQFF. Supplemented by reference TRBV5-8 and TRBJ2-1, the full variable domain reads EAGVTQSPTHLIKTRGQQATLRCSPISGHTSVYWYQQALGLGLQFLLWYDEGEERNRGNFPPRFSGRQFPNYSSELNVNALELEDSALYLCASSRGGAYNEQFFGPGTRLTVL.

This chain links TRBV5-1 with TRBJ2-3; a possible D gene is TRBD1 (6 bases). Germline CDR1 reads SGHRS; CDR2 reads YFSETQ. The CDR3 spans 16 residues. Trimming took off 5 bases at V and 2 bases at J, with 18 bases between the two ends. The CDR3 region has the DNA TGCGCCAGCAGGGTTAGGGGCACAGGGAACACAGATACGCAGTATTTT. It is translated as CASRVRGTGNTDTQYF. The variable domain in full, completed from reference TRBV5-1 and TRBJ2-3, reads KAGVTQTPRYLIKTRGQQVTLSCSPISGHRSVSWYQQTPGQGLQFLFEYFSETQRNKGNFPGRFSGRQFSNSRSEMNVSTLELGDSALYLCASRVRGTGNTDTQYFGPGTRLTVL.

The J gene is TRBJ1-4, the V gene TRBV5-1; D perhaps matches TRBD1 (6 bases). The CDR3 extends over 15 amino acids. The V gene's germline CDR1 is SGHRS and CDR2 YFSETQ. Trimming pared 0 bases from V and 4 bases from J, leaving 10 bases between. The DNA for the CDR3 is TGCGCCAGCAGCTTGGCGGCCAGGGGTAATGAAAAACTGTTTTTT. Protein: CASSLAARGNEKLFF.

The CDR3 DNA reads TGTGCCAGCAGCTCCCAAGGACTAGCGAACACCGGGGAGCTGTTTTTT. Translating gives CASSSQGLANTGELFF. The rearrangement uses TRBV9 and TRBJ2-2; 7 bases map to TRBD2. Germline V gives CDR1 SGDLS, CDR2 YYNGEE. Unmatched junction bases numbered 6, after V lost 4 bases and J lost 0 bases. This CDR3 comprises 16 residues.

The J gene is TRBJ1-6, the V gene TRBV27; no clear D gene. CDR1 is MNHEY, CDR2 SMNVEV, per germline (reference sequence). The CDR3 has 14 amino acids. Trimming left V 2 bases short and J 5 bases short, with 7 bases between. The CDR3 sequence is CASSLKPNNSPLHF. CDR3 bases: TGTGCCAGCAGTTTAAAGCCAAATAATTCACCCCTCCACTTT.

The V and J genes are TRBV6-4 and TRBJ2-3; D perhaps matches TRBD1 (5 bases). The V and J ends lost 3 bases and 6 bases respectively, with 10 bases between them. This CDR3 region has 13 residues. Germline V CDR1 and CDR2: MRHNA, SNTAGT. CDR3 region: CASSDWSGDTQYF. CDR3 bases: TGTGCCAGCAGTGATTGGTCAGGGGATACGCAGTATTTT.

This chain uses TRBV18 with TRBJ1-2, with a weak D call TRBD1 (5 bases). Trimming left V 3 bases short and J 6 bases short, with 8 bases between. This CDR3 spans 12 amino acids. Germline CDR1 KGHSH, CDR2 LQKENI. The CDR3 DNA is TGTGCCAGCTCACCTCAGGGCCATGGCTACACCTTC. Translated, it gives CASSPQGHGYTF.